This T cell receptor (beta chain) was identified in a study of graft-versus-host responses after intestinal transplantation. Study at large: Anti-thymocyte globulin induction was given to all recipients, followed by tacrolimus and steroids for around three years.

Sequencing was performed with immunoSEQ multiplex PCR; in TCRdb, only in-frame clones are kept and a portion is missing. The table includes approximately 70,000 clones, 70% to 90% detected once. Study-wide results and limits: Early HvG declines after transplant were associated with peak circulating GvH clone levels.

CDR3 length equals 16 residues. V lost 5 bases and J 2 bases, leaving 17 bases between the germline ends. Per the germline V gene, CDR1 is SEHNR and CDR2 is FQNEAQ (reference sequence). With respect to this clone: Its cognate antigen is unknown.

This sample comprised unstimulated CD8+ T cells sorted from spleen or lymph node cells, obtained before intestinal transplant. This sequence joins TRBV7-9 and TRBJ2-3; tentatively, D is TRBD2 (6 bases). The receptor's source is a human donor who received an intestinal transplant. The CDR3 bases are TGTGCCAGCAGCCCCGGGGGACCCACCTTCACAGATACGCAGTATTTT. This encodes CASSPGGPTFTDTQYF.